Listed below are T cell receptor beta chains from one sample, sequenced in a study of cytomegalovirus exposure and HLA in healthy donors. The protocol was immunoSEQ multiplex PCR, while the TCRdb copy is restricted to in-frame clones and leaves out a portion. The sample yields around 150,000 clones, 70% to 90% seen once. Sequenced sample: PBMCs. The source of these receptors is a woman between 18 and 29 years old in good health and CMV-seronegative. CDR3s include the opening cysteine and the closing phenylalanine or tryptophan. D genes are given only for firm matches. Expanded clones are given a class, and other clones once, few, many or no size at all.

size	V	J	D	CDR3	DNA
-	TRBV9	TRBJ1-5	TRBD1	CASSVGRGLMIGQPQHF	TGTGCCAGCAGCGTAGGCAGGGGGCTTATGATCGGCCAGCCCCAGCATTTT
-	TRBV7-8	TRBJ1-4	-	CASSLYREKLFF	TGTGCCAGCAGCCTATACAGGGAAAAACTGTTTTTT
-	TRBV4-1	TRBJ2-7	TRBD2	CASSQPGLAGYEQYF	TGCGCCAGCAGCCAACCGGGACTAGCGGGATACGAGCAGTACTTC
-	TRBV5-4	TRBJ2-4	-	CASSLGGAGRNIQYF	TGTGCCAGCAGCCTCGGAGGGGCAGGGAGGAACATTCAGTACTTC
once	TRBV4-3	TRBJ2-1	-	CASSLSTSEQFF	TGCGCCAGCAGCCTGTCAACGAGTGAGCAGTTCTTC
-	TRBV5-1	TRBJ2-3	TRBD2	CASSSGRAADTQYF	TGCGCCAGCAGTTCGGGGAGGGCCGCTGATACGCAGTATTTT
-	TRBV29-1	TRBJ1-2	-	CSVERPDGYTF	TGCAGCGTTGAGAGGCCGGATGGCTACACCTTC
-	TRBV5-1	TRBJ2-3	-	CASSLDSKGPSTDTQYF	TGCGCCAGCAGCTTGGATTCGAAGGGGCCGAGCACAGATACGCAGTATTTT
once	TRBV12-5	TRBJ2-3	-	CASGFSGSDTQYF	TGTGCTAGTGGTTTCTCAGGTTCGGATACGCAGTATTTT
-	TRBV27	TRBJ1-6	-	CASSLSTDKSYNSPLHF	TGTGCCAGCAGTTTAAGTACAGATAAATCCTATAATTCACCCCTCCACTTT
-	TRBV19	TRBJ1-6	TRBD1	CASRTGDSYNSPLHF	TGTGCCAGCCGAACAGGGGACTCCTATAATTCACCCCTCCACTTT
-	TRBV2	TRBJ1-1	-	CASSGLDIENTEAFF	TGTGCCAGCAGCGGGCTGGACATAGAGAACACTGAAGCTTTCTTT
-	TRBV7-9	TRBJ2-5	-	CASSWILGQRETQYF	TGTGCCAGCAGCTGGATTCTGGGCCAGCGGGAGACCCAGTACTTC
-	TRBV7-8	TRBJ1-4	TRBD1	CASSQSGTGSEKLFF	TGTGCCAGCAGCCAGTCCGGGACAGGGTCGGAAAAACTGTTTTTT
-	TRBV9	TRBJ1-2	-	CASSGDYGYTF	TGTGCCAGCAGCGGAGATTATGGCTACACCTTC
-	TRBV9	TRBJ1-3	-	CASSVELGNTIYF	TGTGCCAGCAGCGTTGAACTGGGAAACACCATATATTTT
-	TRBV15	TRBJ1-1	-	CATSRGRDKGAFF	TGTGCCACCAGCAGGGGGAGGGACAAAGGGGCTTTCTTT
-	TRBV7-9	TRBJ2-1	-	CASSLGPPAGLAPFNEQFF	TGTGCCAGCAGCTTAGGCCCCCCTGCAGGGCTAGCGCCCTTCAATGAGCAGTTCTTC
-	TRBV29-1	TRBJ1-1	-	CSVEGPAEAFF	TGCAGCGTTGAGGGGCCGGCTGAAGCTTTCTTT
-	TRBV2	TRBJ1-5	TRBD1	CASSETGGSNQPQHF	TGTGCCAGCAGTGAGACAGGGGGATCCAATCAGCCCCAGCATTTT
-	TRBV5-1	TRBJ2-1	TRBD2	CASRPGLAGFVENEQFF	TGCGCCAGCAGACCGGGACTAGCGGGGTTTGTAGAGAATGAGCAGTTCTTC
few	TRBV6-4	TRBJ1-1	-	CASSVEENTEAFF	TGTGCCAGCAGTGTTGAGGAGAACACTGAAGCTTTCTTT
once	TRBV29-1	TRBJ2-7	-	CSAVPGLHSYEQYF	TGCAGCGCGGTCCCGGGACTTCACTCCTACGAGCAGTACTTC
-	TRBV2	TRBJ2-7	TRBD1	CASSEVGIGGTGAFEQYF	TGTGCCAGCAGTGAAGTGGGGATCGGGGGGACAGGGGCCTTCGAGCAGTACTTC
-	TRBV27	TRBJ2-7	-	CASSLSLQGHEQYF	TGTGCCAGCAGTTTATCGCTACAGGGCCACGAGCAGTACTTC
-	TRBV6-1	TRBJ1-5	TRBD1	CASQTGQGGQPQHF	TGTGCCAGTCAGACCGGACAGGGCGGTCAGCCCCAGCATTTT
-	TRBV2	TRBJ2-7	-	CASSGLGTLTYEQYF	TGTGCCAGCAGTGGTCTGGGCACACTCACCTACGAGCAGTACTTC
-	TRBV4-2	TRBJ2-3	TRBD2	CASSLMSGVGTDTQYF	TGTGCCAGCAGCCTTATGAGCGGGGTGGGGACAGATACGCAGTATTTT